The entry below gives a single TCR beta chain sequence along with its context. This clone was counted at least ten times. The specificity of this receptor is unknown. No quality values exist for individual bases; no much larger clone is one base distant. Related bone marrow donors provided peripheral blood samples on the day of marrow donation. Peripheral blood and bone marrow mononuclear cells were isolated by Ficoll-Hypaque density centrifugation and were cryopreserved. The sample is drawn from a study of T cells after posttransplantation cyclophosphamide (dated by TCRdb to about 2016). In the study overall: Using TRB sequencing, the study followed how the T cell repertoire reconstituted after myeloablative bone marrow transplantation in which posttransplantation cyclophosphamide served as GVHD prophylaxis. Up to about 3 additional blood samples from 2 to 5.2 years after transplant were also TRB-sequenced in 3 patients, as was pretransplant blood from a handful of patients. Blood from all 30 or so PTCy patients with 1-year posttransplant specimens was subjected to TRB sequencing. Public TRB sequences were queried against a database of over 3,500 sequences associated with responses to pathogens, tumor antigens, self-antigens and alloantigens. Samples from 30 to 40 PTCy-treated patients and under 20 related bone marrow donors of those patients were subjected to antigen receptor sequencing. TRA and TRB clonality were tightly correlated in eight to ten samples, so subsequent TCR analyses focused on TRB only. Broad study findings and their caveats: The TRB repertoires of T cells infiltrating skin or the GI tract showed only limited overlap with the TRB repertoires found in blood. Donor-recipient similarity was low at 1-2 months but rose over the first year, and later blood repertoires were often dominated by donor CD8+ memory clones. Across fewer than 50 patients, TRB clonality was highly associated with recipient CMV seropositivity and CMV reactivation, and diversity in PTCy patients was similar to diversity in CNI/methotrexate controls.

TRB sequencing was run on genomic DNA with either the immunoSEQ assay at survey resolution or the hsTCRB kit. The original pipeline was this. The immunoSEQ software handled initial read processing, and the LymphoSeq R package was used for repertoire analyses. Clonality was computed as 1 minus normalized Shannon entropy; Gini coefficient was also calculated for each TRB dataset. Phenotypes of unsorted samples were inferred by mapping TRB sequences from sorted subsets of the recipient or donor onto unsorted samples of the same recipient. Drawn from immuneACCESS, this table holds only the in-frame rearrangements with V and J called that TCRdb kept. Clones are partly lost; checked studies trace under half to an unresolved V gene and leave the rest unexplained. The V and J calls and clone size were taken over from that table, and D and trimming were inferred from the DNA. This sample holds roughly 40,000 clones in total, without any singletons. Clones ranked in the top ten supply approximately 4.5% of the sample.

V is cut by 4 bases and J by 3 bases, and the space between the germline ends is 22 bases. Spanning cysteine to phenylalanine, the CDR3 consists of 17 amino acids. Just CDR3 DNA is preserved here, 51 bases in frame from base 1. From a lookup of the germline V gene, CDR1 and CDR2 are MGHRA and YSYEKL. This sequence originates from a woman between 45 and 60 years old in good health and a related stem cell transplant donor. Sequences were obtained from PBMCs. The chain uses TRBV4-1 and TRBJ2-7; 6 matching bases give a weak D call of TRBD1. The nucleotide sequence is given as TGCGCCAGCAGCCTTTTTGGCGGGCAGGGGACCCTCTACGAGCAGTACTTC. Translated, it reads CASSLFGGQGTLYEQYF.